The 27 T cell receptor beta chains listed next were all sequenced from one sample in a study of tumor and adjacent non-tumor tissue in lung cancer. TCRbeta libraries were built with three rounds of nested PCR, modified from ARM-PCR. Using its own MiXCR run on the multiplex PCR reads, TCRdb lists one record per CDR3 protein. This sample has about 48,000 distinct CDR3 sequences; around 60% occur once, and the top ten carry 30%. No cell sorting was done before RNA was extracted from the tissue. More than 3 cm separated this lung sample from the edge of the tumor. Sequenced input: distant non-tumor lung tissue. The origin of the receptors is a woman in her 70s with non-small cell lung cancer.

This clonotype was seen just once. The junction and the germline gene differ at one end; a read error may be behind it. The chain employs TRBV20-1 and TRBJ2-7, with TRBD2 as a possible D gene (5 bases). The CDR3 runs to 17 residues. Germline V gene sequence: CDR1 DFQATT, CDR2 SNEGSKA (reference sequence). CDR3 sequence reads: CNANQIKQRVDSYEHYF. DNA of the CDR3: TGCAATGCTAACCAAATTAAACAGAGGGTCGACTCCTACGAGCACTACTTC.

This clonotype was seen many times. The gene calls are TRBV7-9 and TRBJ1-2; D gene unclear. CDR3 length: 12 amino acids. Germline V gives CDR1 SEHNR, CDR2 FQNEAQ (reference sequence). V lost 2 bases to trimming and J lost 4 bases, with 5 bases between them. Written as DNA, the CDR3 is TGTGCCAGCAGCTTAAACAGCTATGGCTACACCTTC. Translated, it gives CASSLNSYGYTF.

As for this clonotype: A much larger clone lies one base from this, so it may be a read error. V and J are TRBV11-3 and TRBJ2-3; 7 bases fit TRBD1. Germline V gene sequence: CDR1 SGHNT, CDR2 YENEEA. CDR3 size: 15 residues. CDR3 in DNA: TGTACCAGCGGCTTTAGAGGGGGCGCAGGAGGTACGCAGTATTTT. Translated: CTSGFRGGAGGTQYF.

The CDR3: CSVAPLRGPTEAFF. The CDR3 DNA follows: TGCAGCGTTGCTCCCCTGAGAGGCCCCACTGAAGCTTTCTTT. The chain uses TRBV29-1 and TRBJ1-1; no clear D gene. V was pared by 4 bases and J by 4 bases, with 16 bases between. The CDR3 sequence is 14 residues long. The germline V gene has CDR1 SQVTM and CDR2 ANQGSEA. The full variable domain, rest sourced from reference TRBV29-1 and TRBJ1-1, is SAVISQKPSRDICQRGTSLTIQCQVDSQVTMMFWYRQQPGQSLTLIATANQGSEATYESGFVIDKFPISRPNLTFSTLTVSNMSPEDSSIYLCSVAPLRGPTEAFFGQGTRLTVV.

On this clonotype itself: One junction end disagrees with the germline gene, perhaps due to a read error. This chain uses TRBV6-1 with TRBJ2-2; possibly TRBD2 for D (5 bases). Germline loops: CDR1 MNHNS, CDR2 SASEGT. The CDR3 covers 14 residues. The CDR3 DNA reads TGTGCCAGCAGTGAATCCATAGGGAGCTGGGAGCTGCTTTTT. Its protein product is CASSESIGSWELLF.

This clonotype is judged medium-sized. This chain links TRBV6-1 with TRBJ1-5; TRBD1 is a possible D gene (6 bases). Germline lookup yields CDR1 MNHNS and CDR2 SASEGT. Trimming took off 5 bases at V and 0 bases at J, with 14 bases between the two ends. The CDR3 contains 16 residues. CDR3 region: CASSPRQVLSNQPQHF. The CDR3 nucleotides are TGTGCCAGCAGTCCCCGACAGGTACTTAGCAATCAGCCCCAGCATTTT.

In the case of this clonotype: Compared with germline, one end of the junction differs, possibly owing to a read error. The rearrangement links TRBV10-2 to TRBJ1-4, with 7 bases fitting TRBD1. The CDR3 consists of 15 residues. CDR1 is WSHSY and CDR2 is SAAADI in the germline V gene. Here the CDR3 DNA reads TGCGCCAGCAGTGAGTTGACAGGGCCGGGTGAAAAAGTGTTTTTT. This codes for CASSELTGPGEKVFF.

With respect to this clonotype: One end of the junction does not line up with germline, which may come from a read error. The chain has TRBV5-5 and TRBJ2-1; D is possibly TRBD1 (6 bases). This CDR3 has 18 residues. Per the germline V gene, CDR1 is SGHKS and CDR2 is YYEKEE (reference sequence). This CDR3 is CTSSFPYFRGGSNNEQFF. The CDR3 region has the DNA TGTACCAGCAGCTTCCCCTACTTCAGGGGTGGGTCGAACAATGAGCAGTTCTTC.

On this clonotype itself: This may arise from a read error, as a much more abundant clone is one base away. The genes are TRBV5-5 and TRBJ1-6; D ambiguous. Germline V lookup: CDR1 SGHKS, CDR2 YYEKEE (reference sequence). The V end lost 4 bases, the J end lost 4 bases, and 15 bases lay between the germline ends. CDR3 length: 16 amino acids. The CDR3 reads CASSVAVGPYNSPLHF. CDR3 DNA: TGTGCCAGCAGCGTGGCCGTCGGGCCATATAATTCACCCCTCCACTTT. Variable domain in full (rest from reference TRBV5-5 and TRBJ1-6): DAGVTQSPTHLIKTRGQQVTLRCSPISGHKSVSWYQQVLGQGPQFIFQYYEKEERGRGNFPDRFSARQFPNYSSELNVNALLLGDSALYLCASSVAVGPYNSPLHFGNGTRLTVT.

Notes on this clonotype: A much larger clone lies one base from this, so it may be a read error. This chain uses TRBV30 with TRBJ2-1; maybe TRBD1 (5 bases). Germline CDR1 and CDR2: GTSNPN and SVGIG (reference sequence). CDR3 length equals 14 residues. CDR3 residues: CAWCVRQGNNEQFF. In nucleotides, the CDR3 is TGTGCCTGGTGTGTACGTCAGGGCAATAATGAGCAGTTCTTC.

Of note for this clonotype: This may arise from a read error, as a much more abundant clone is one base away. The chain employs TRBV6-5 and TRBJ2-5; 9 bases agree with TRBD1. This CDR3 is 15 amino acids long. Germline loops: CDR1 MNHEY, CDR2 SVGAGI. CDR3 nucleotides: TGTGCCAGCAGTCCCGGACAGGGGCTGTCAGAGGCCCACTACTTC. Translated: CASSPGQGLSEAHYF.

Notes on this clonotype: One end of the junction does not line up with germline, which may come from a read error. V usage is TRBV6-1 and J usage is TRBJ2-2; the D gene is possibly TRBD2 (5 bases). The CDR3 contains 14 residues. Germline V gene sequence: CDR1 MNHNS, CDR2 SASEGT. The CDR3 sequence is CASSEISYPGELFF. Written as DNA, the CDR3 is TGTGCCAGTAGTGAAATCTCCTATCCCGGGGAACTGTTTTTT.

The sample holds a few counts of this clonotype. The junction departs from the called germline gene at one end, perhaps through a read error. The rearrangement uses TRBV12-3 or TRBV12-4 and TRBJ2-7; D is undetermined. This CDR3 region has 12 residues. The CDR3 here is CASSLVNGWQCF. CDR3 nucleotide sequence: TGTGCCAGCAGTTTAGTAAACGGGTGGCAGTGCTTC.

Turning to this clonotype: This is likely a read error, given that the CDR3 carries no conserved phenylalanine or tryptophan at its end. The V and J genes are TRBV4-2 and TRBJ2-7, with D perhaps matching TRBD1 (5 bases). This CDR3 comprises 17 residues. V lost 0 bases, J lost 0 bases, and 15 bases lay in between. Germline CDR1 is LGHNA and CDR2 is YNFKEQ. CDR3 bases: TGTGCCAGCAGCCAAGATCTCAGCAGGACAAGCTCCTACGAGCAGTACATC. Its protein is CASSQDLSRTSSYEQYI.

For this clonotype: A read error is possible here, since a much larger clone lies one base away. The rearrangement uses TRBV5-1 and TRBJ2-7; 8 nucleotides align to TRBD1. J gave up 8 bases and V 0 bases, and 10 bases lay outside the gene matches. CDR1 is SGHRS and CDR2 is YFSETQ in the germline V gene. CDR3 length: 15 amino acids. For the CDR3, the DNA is TGCGCCAGCAGCTTGGTGCCGGGACAGGCACTCAAGCAGTACTTC. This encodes CASSLVPGQALKQYF.

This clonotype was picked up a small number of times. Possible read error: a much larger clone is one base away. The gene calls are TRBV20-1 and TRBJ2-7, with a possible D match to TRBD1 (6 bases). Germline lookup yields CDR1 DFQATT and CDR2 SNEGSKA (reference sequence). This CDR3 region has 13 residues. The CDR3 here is CGATHRVPHEQYF. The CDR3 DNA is TGCGGTGCCACCCACAGGGTTCCCCACGAGCAGTACTTC.

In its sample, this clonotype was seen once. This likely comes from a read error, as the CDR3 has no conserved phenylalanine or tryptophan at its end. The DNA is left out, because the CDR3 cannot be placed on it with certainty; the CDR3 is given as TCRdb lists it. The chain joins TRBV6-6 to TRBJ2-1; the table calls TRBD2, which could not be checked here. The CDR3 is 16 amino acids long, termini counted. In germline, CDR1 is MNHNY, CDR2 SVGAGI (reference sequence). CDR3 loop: CASSLRGTSGSWGQSS.

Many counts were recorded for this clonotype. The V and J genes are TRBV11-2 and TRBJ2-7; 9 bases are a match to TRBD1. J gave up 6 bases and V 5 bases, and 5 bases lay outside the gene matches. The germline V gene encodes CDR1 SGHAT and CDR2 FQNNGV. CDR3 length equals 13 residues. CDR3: CASSPRTGAEQYF. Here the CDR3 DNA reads TGTGCCAGCAGCCCGCGGACAGGGGCCGAGCAGTACTTC.

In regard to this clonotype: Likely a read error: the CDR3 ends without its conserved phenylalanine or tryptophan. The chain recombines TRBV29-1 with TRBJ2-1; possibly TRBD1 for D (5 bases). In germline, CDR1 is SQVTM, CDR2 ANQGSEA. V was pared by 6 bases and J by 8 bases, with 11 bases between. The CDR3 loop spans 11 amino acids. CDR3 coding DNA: TGCAGCGTAGGGAAGGGGTATGAGCAGTTCCTC. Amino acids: CSVGKGYEQFL.

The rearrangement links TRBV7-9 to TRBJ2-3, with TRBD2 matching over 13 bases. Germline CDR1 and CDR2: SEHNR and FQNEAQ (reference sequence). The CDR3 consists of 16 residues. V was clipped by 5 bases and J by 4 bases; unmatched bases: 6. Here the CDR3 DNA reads TGTGCCAGCAGCCGGACTAGCGGGAGTGTAGCAGATACGCAGTATTTT. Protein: CASSRTSGSVADTQYF.

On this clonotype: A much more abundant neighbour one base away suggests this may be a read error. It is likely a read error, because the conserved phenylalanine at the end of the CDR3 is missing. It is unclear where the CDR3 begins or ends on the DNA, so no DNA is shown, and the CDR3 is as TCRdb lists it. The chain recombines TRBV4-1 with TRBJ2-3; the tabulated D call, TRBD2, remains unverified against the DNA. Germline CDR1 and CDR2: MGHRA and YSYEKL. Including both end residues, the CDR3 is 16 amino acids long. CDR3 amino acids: CASSQVPGLAGDTRYL.

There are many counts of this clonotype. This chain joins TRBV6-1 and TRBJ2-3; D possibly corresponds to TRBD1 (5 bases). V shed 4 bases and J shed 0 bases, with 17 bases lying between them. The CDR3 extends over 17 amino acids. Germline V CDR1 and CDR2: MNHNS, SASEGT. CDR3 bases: TGTGCCAGCAGTGGGTTTAGGGGCCAGCCCAGCACAGATACGCAGTATTTT. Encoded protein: CASSGFRGQPSTDTQYF.

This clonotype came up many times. In DNA form, the CDR3 reads TGTGCCAGCAGCGCTAGGACTAGCGGGGGGGGAGATACGCAGTATTTT. As protein: CASSARTSGGGDTQYF. The genes are TRBV11-2 and TRBJ2-3; 15 positions match TRBD2. This CDR3 is 16 amino acids long. Per the germline V gene, CDR1 is SGHAT and CDR2 is FQNNGV. With 5 bases clipped from V and 5 bases from J, the junction kept 5 bases outside the gene matches.

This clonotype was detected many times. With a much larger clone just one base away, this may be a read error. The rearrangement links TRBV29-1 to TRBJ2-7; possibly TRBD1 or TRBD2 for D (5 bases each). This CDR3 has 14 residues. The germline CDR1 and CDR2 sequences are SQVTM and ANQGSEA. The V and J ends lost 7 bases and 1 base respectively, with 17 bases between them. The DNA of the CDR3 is TGCAGCGCCGCTAGCTGGGACGGATCCTACGAGCAGTACTTC. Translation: CSAASWDGSYEQYF.

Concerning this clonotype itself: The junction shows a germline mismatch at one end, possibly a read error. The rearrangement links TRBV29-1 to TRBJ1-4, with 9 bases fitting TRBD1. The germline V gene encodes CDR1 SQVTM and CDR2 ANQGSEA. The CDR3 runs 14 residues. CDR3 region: CCVRQGGTNAKLFF. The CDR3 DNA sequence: TGCTGCGTCCGACAGGGGGGGACTAATGCAAAACTGTTTTTT. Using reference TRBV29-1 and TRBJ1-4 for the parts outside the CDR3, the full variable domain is SAVISQKPSRDICQRGTSLTIQCQVDSQVTMMFWYRQQPGQSLTLIATANQGSEATYESGFVIDKFPISRPNLTFSTLTVSNMSPEDSSIYLCCVRQGGTNAKLFFGSGTQLSVL.

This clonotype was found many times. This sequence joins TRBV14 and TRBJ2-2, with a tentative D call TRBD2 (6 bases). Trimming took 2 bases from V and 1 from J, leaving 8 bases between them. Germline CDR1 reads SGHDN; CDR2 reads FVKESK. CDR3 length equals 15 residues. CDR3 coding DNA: TGTGCCAGCAGCCAAATTAGCGGGAACACCGGGGAGCTGTTTTTT. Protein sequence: CASSQISGNTGELFF.

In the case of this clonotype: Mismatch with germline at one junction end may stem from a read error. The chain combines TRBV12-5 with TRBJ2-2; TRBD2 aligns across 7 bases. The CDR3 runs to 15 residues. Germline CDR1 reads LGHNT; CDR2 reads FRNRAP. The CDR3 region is CAGGLQAGGIGELFF. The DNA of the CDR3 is TGTGCTGGTGGTTTGCAAGCCGGGGGGATCGGGGAGCTGTTTTTT. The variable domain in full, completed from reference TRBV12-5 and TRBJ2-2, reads DARVTQTPRHKVTEMGQEVTMRCQPILGHNTVFWYRQTMMQGLELLAYFRNRAPLDDSGMPKDRFSAEMPDATLATLKIQPSEPRDSAVYFCAGGLQAGGIGELFFGEGSRLTVL.